This T cell receptor (beta chain) was retrieved from a study of blood T cell repertoires in COVID-19. Study background: COVID-19 samples collected from the United States, Italy and Spain covered acute and convalescent phases.

The sample holds one count of this clone. The CDR3 is 15 residues long. After removal of 2 bases from V and 7 bases from J, the junction contained 8 bases not matched to a gene. CDR1 is SGHAT, CDR2 FQNNGV, per germline. Per the study methods: The assay estimated nucleated cells by amplifying reference gene primers. The protocol was immunoSEQ multiplex PCR, while the TCRdb copy is restricted to in-frame clones and leaves out a portion. Clonal size and the V and J genes are those of that table, whereas D and trimming came from the DNA. The sample includes about 150,000 clones, about 85% seen only once; the top ten take about 2.4%.

V usage is TRBV11-2 and J usage is TRBJ1-1, with 9 bases matching TRBD1. Specimen: peripheral blood. This TCR derives from a woman in her 70s with acute or convalescent COVID-19. In DNA, the CDR3 is TGTGCCAGCAGCTTAACCGGGACAGGGAAAATTGAAGCTTTCTTT. It codes for CASSLTGTGKIEAFF.